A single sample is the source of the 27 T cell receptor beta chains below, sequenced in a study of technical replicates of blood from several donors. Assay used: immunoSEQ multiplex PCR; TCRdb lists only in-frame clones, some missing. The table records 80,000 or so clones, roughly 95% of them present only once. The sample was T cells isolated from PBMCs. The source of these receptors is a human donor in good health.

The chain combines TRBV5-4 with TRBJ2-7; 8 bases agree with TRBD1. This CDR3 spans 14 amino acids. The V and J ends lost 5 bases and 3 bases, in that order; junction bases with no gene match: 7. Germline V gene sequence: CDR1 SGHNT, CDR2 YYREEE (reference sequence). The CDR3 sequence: CASSYTGGRYEQYF. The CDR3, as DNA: TGTGCCAGCAGTTATACAGGGGGACGCTACGAGCAGTACTTC.

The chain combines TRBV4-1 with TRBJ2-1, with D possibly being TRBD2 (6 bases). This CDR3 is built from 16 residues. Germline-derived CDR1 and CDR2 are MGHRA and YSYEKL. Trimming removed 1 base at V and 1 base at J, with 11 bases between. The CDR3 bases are TGCGCCAGCAGCCAAGCTCCAGCGGGTTCCTACAATGAGCAGTTCTTC. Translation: CASSQAPAGSYNEQFF.

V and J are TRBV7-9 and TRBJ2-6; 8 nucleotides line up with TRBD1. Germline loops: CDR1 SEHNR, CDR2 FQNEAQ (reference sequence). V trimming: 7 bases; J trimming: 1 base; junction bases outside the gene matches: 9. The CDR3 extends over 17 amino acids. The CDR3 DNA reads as TGTGCCAGCACTAAGGACAGGGAATATTCTGGGGCCAACGTCCTGACTTTC. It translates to CASTKDREYSGANVLTF.

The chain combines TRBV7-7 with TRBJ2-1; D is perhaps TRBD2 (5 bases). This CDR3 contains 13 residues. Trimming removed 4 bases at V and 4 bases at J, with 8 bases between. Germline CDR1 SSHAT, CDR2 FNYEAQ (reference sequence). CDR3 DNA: TGTGCCAGCAGCTCCGGGATGTACAATGAGCAGTTCTTC. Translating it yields CASSSGMYNEQFF.

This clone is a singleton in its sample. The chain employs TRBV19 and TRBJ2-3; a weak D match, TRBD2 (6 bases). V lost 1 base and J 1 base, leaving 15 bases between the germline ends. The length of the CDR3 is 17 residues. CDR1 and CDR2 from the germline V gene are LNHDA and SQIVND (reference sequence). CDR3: CASSIGGGAAGTDTQYF. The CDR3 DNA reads TGTGCCAGTAGTATAGGGGGCGGGGCTGCTGGCACAGATACGCAGTATTTT.

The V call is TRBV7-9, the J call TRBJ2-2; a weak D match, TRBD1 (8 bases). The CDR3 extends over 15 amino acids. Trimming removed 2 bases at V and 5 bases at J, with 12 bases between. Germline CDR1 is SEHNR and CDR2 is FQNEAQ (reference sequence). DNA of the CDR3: TGTGCCAGCAGCTTATCACAGGGGGGGACCGGGGAGCTGTTTTTT. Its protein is CASSLSQGGTGELFF. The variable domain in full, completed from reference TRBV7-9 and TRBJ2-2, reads DTGVSQNPRHKITKRGQNVTFRCDPISEHNRLYWYRQTLGQGPEFLTYFQNEAQLEKSRLLSDRFSAERPKGSFSTLEIQRTEQGDSAMYLCASSLSQGGTGELFFGEGSRLTVL.

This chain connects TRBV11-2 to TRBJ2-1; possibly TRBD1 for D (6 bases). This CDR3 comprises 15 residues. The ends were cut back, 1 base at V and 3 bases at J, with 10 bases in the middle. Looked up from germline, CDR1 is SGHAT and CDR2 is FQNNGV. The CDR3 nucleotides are TGTGCCAGCAGCTTAGGGGGGCAGGGCTACAATGAGCAGTTCTTC. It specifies CASSLGGQGYNEQFF.

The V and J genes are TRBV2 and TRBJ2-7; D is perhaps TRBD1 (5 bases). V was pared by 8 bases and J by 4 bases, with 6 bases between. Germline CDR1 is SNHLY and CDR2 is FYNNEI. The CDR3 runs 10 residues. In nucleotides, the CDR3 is TGTGCCAGCGGGGCTTACGAGCAGTACTTC. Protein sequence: CASGAYEQYF.

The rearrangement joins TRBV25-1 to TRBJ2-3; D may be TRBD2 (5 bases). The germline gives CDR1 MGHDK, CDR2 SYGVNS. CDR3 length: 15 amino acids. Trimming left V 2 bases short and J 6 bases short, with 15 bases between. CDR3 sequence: CASSEVEGTGDTQYF. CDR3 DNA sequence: TGTGCCAGCAGTGAAGTTGAGGGTACTGGCGATACGCAGTATTTT.

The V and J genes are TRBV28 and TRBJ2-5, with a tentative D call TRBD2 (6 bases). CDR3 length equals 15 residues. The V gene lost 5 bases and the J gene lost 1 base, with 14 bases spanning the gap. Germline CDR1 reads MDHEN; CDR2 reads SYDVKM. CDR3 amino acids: CASSLLAVSQETQYF. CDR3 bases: TGTGCCAGCAGTCTACTAGCTGTATCCCAAGAGACCCAGTACTTC.

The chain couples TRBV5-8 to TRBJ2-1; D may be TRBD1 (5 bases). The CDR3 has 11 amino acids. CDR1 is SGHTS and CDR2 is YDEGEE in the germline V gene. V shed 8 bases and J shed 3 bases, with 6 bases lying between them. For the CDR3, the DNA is TGTGCCAGGGGGCTCTACAATGAGCAGTTCTTC. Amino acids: CARGLYNEQFF.

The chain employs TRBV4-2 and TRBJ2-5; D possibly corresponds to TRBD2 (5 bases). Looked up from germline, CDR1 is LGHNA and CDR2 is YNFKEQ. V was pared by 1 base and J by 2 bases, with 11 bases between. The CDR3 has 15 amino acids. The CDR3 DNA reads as TGTGCCAGCAGCCAAGTAAGCGGAAAACAAGAGACCCAGTACTTC. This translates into CASSQVSGKQETQYF.

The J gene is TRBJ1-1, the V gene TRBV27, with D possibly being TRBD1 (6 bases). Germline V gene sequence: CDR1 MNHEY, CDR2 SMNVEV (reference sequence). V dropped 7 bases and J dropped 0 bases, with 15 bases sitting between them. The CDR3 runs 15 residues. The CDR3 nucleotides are TGTGCCAGCAATCCCTTCAGGGACATGAACACTGAAGCTTTCTTT. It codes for CASNPFRDMNTEAFF.

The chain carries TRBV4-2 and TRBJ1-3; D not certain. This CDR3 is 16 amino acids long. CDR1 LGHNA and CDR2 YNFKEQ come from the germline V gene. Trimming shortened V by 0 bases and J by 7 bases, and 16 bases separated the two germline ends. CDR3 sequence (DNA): TGTGCCAGCAGCCAAGATACTGATGCATCTAGTAACACCATATATTTT. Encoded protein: CASSQDTDASSNTIYF.

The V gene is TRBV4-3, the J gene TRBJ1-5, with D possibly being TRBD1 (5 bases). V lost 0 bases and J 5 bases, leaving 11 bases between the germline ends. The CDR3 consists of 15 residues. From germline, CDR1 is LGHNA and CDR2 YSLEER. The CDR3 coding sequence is TGCGCCAGCAGCCAAGATGGTGGGGCCTATCAGCCCCAGCATTTT. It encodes CASSQDGGAYQPQHF.

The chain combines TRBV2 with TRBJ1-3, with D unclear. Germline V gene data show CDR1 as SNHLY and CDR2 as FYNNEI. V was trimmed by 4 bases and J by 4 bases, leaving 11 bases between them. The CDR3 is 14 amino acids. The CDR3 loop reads CASSVGRNGNTIYF. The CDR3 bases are TGTGCCAGCAGTGTCGGCAGGAACGGAAACACCATATATTTT.

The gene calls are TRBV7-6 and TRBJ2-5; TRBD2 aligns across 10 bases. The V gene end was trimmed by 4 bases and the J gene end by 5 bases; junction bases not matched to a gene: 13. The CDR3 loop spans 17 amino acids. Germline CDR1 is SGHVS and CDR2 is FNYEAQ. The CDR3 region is CASSSLAGAGSGETQYF. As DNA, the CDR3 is TGTGCCAGCAGCTCGCTAGCGGGAGCGGGGTCTGGGGAGACCCAGTACTTC.

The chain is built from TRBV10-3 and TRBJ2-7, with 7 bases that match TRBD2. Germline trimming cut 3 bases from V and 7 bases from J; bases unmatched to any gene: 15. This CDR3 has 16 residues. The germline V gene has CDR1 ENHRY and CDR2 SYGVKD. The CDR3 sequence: CAISEVSWDYAREQYF. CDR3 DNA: TGTGCCATCAGTGAAGTGTCTTGGGACTACGCACGTGAGCAGTACTTC.

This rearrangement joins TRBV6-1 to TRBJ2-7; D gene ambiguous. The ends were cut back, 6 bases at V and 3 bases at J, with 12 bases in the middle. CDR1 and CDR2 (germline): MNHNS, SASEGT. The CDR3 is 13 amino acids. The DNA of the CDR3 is TGTGCCAGCAGATATACTCCGATCTACGAGCAGTACTTC. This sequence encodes CASRYTPIYEQYF.

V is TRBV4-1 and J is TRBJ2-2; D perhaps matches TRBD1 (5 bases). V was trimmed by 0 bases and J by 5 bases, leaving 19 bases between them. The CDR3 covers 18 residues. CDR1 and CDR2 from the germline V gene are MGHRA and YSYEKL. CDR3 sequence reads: CASSQENIGVRKTGELFF. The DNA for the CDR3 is TGCGCCAGCAGCCAAGAAAACATAGGGGTGAGGAAAACCGGGGAGCTGTTTTTT.

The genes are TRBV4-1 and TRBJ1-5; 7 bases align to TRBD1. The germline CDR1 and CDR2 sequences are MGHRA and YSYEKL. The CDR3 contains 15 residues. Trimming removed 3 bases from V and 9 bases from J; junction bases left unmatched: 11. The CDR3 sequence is CASSQVLGGAGPQHF. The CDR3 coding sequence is TGCGCCAGCAGCCAGGTTTTAGGGGGCGCCGGGCCCCAGCATTTT.

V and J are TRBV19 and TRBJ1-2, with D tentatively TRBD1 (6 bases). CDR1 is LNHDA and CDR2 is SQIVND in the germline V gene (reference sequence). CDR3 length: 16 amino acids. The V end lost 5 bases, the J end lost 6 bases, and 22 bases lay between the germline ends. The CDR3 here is CASSDQGRSISHGYTF. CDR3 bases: TGTGCCAGTAGTGACCAGGGGCGAAGTATCTCGCATGGCTACACCTTC.

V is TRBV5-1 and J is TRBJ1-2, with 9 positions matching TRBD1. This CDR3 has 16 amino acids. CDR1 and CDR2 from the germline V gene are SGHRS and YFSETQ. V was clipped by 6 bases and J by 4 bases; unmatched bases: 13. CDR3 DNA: TGCGCCAGCACACTCTCCGGGACAGGGTGGGGCTATGGCTACACCTTC. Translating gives CASTLSGTGWGYGYTF.

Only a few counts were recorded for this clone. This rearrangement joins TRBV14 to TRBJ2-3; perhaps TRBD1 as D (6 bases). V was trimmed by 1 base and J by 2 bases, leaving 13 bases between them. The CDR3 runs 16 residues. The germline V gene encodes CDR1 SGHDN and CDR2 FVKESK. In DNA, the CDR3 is TGTGCCAGCAGCCAAGTGGGACAATATCTCACAGATACGCAGTATTTT. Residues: CASSQVGQYLTDTQYF. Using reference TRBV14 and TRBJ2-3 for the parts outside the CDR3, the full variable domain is EAGVTQFPSHSVIEKGQTVTLRCDPISGHDNLYWYRRVMGKEIKFLLHFVKESKQDESGMPNNRFLAERTGGTYSTLKVQPAELEDSGVYFCASSQVGQYLTDTQYFGPGTRLTVL.

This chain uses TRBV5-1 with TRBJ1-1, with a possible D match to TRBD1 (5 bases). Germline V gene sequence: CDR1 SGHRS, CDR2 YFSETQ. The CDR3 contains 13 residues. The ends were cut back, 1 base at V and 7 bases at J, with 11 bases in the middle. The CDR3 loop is CASSLQGRDEAFF. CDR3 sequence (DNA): TGCGCCAGCAGCTTGCAGGGAAGAGATGAAGCTTTCTTT.

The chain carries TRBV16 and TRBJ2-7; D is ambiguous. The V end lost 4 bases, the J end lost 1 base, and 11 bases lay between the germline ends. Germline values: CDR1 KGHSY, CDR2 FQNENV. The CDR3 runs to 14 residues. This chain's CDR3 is CASSPRLTSYEQYF. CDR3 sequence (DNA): TGTGCCAGCAGCCCAAGACTTACTTCCTACGAGCAGTACTTC.

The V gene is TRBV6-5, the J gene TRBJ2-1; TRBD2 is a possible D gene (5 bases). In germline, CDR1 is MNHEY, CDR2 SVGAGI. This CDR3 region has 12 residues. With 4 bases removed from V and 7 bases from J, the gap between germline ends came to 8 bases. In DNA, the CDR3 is TGTGCCAGCAGTTCGACGGGGAATGAGCAGTTCTTC. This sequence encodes CASSSTGNEQFF.